The subject of this entry is one T cell receptor (beta chain). What it binds is unknown. The PCR made use of 60 Vbeta and 13 Jbeta primers. The method was immunoSEQ multiplex PCR; TCRdb's version includes in-frame clones alone and lacks a portion of them. Here the sample spans approximately 140,000 clones, over 70% being singletons. These data originate in a study of cytomegalovirus exposure and HLA in healthy donors. Study-wide results and caveats: In a later analysis, the majority of CMV-associated beta chains seemingly showed HLA restriction. Most of the TCR beta V segments (in an earlier analysis) were productive either about 87% or about 30% of the time. It was about 180 TCR beta chains that were listed as cytomegalovirus-associated.

This CDR3 comprises 11 residues. The germline V and J ends were trimmed by 8 bases and 6 bases, with 10 bases remaining between them. CDR1 and CDR2 from the germline V gene are SNHLY and FYNNEI. The TCR comes from a woman aged 40 to 49 in good health and CMV-seronegative. The sequenced material came from PBMCs. The rearrangement links TRBV2 to TRBJ2-5; the D is unclear. The CDR3 DNA sequence: TGTGCCAGCCGCGAAATCAAGACCCAGTACTTC. This sequence encodes CASREIKTQYF.